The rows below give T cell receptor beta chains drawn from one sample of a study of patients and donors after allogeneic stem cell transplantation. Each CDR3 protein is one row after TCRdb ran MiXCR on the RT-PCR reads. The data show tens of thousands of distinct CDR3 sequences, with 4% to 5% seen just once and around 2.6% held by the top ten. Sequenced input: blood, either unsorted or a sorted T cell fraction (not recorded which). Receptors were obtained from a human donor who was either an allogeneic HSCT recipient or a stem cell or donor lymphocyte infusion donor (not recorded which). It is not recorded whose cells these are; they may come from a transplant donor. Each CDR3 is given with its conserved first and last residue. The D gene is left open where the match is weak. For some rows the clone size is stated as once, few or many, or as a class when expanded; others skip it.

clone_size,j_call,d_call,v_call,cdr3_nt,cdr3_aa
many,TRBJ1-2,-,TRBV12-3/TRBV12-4,TGTGCCAGCACCCGTTGGGGATCAGACTATGGCTACACCTTC,CASTRWGSDYGYTF
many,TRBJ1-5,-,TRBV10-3,TGTGCCATCAGTGTAGGGGTCCAACAGCCCCAGCATTTT,CAISVGVQQPQHF
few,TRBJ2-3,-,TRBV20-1,TGCAGTGCTAGATCGGGACTCCCCAAAAGCACAGATACGCAGTATTTT,CSARSGLPKSTDTQYF
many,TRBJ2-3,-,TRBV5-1,TGCGCCAGCAGCTTGGTGGCCGAACTCTCTAGCACAGATACGCAGTATTTT,CASSLVAELSSTDTQYF
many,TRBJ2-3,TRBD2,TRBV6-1,TGTGCCAGCAGGACTAGCGGGAGACGGGCAGATACGCAGTATTTT,CASRTSGRRADTQYF
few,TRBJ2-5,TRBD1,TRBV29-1,TGCAGCGTTGACAGGGGGTACCAAGAGACCCAGTACTTC,CSVDRGYQETQYF
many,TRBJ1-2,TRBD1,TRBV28,TGTGCCAGCAGTTTAGACAGGGGAAATGGCTACACCTTC,CASSLDRGNGYTF
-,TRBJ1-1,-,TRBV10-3,TGTGCCATCAGTTCCCCGGGAGGGGGGAACACTGAAGCTTTCTTT,CAISSPGGGNTEAFF
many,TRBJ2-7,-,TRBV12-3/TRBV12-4,TGTGCCAGCAGTTTGGGACACTCCTACGAGCAGTACTTC,CASSLGHSYEQYF
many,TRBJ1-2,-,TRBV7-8,TGTGCCAGCAGCTTATATGGTCGGATTTCGGCATCGGATGCCGGCTACACCTTC,CASSLYGRISASDAGYTF
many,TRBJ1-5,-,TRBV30,TGTGCCTGGAGTTTGGCCGGTAATCAGCCCCAGCATTTT,CAWSLAGNQPQHF
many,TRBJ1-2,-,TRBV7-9,TGTGCCAGCAGCTTATTTTGGGGAGATGGCTACACCTTC,CASSLFWGDGYTF
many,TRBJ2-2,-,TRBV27,TGTGCCAGCGGCGGGGCGAGGGGGTCAACCGGGGAGCTGTTTTTT,CASGGARGSTGELFF
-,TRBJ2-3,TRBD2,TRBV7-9,TGTGCCAGCCAACGGGGGGTCACAGATACGCAGTATTTT,CASQRGVTDTQYF
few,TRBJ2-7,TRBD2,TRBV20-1,TGCAGTGCTAGAGCCCCTCTAGTAGCGGGGGGGGGCGAGCAGTACTTC,CSARAPLVAGGGEQYF
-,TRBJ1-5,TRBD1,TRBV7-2,TGTGCCAGCAGCCCCCAACAGGGGAGGAATCAGCCCCAGCATTTT,CASSPQQGRNQPQHF
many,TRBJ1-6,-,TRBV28,TGTGCCAGCAGTGTTTATGGCAATTCACCCCTCCACTTT,CASSVYGNSPLHF
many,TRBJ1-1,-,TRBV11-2,TGTGCCAGCAGCTTATCCACGGGCTTGAACACTGAAGCTTTCTTT,CASSLSTGLNTEAFF
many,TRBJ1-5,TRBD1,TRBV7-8,TGTGCCAGCAGCTCGACAACAGGGGGGGGTTATCAGCCCCAGCATTTT,CASSSTTGGGYQPQHF
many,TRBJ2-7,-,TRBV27,TGTGCCAGCAGCCACCCTGGAGGACAGATCTACGAGCAGTACTTC,CASSHPGGQIYEQYF
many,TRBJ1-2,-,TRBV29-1,TGCAGCGTTGACAGGGGAGGGTATGGCTACACCTTC,CSVDRGGYGYTF
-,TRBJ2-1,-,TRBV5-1,TGCGCCAGCAGCCTCCAGACAGGGGAGGGTGAGCAGTTCTTC,CASSLQTGEGEQFF
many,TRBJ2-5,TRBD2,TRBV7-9,TGTGCCAGCAGCCAGCGGGAGGGCGTGGAGACCCAGTACTTC,CASSQREGVETQYF
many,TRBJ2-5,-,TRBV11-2,TGTGCCAGCAGCTTAGGACTGAAAGAGACCCAGTACTTC,CASSLGLKETQYF
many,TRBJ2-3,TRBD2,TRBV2,TGTGCCAGCAGGGGCGGGAGGGCCACAACAGATACGCAGTATTTT,CASRGGRATTDTQYF
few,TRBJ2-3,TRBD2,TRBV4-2,TGTGCCAGCAGCCAAGGCGGAAGCGGGGGTGGGGATACGCAGTATTTT,CASSQGGSGGGDTQYF
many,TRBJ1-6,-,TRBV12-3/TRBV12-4,TGTGCCAGCAGCTCCCCCGGACCCTACGGCGGTGGTAATTCACCCCTCCACTTT,CASSSPGPYGGGNSPLHF
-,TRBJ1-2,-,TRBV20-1,TGCAGTGCTCACGTCGAGGGGGGGCGTGCCTATGGCTACACCTTC,CSAHVEGGRAYGYTF
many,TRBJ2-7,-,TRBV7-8,TGTGCCAGCAGCTTCGGGCGGTCGCATCAGGGTTACGAGCAGTACTTC,CASSFGRSHQGYEQYF
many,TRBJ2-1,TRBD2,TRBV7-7,TGTGCCAGCAGCCCACCCGGGGGGATTGGTGAGCAGTTCTTC,CASSPPGGIGEQFF
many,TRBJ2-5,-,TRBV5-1,TGCGCCAGCAGCTTGGGGCAAGAGACCCAGTACTTC,CASSLGQETQYF
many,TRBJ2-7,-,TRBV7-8,TGTGCCAGCAGCTTAGGTGGCCGGACAGACCCCTACGAGCAGTACTTC,CASSLGGRTDPYEQYF
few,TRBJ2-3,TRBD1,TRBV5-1,TGCGCCAGCAGTTATTTTGGACAGGGCACAGATACGCAGTATTTT,CASSYFGQGTDTQYF
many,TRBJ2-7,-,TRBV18,TGTGCCAGCTCACTAGAGCGGCACGAGCAGTACTTC,CASSLERHEQYF
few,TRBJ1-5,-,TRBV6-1,TGTGCCAGCCTATTCACCTTGGAGGGGCCCCAGCATTTT,CASLFTLEGPQHF
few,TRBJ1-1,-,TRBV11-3,TGTGCCAGCAGCTTTAATCTAGGAACTGAAGCTTTCTTT,CASSFNLGTEAFF
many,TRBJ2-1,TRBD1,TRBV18,TGTGCCAGCTCACCACCTGGGACAGACACCTACAATGAGCAGTTCTTC,CASSPPGTDTYNEQFF
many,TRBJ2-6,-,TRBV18,TGTGCCAGCTCACCGGGGGGGGCCAACGTCCTGACTTTC,CASSPGGANVLTF
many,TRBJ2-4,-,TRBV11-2,TGTGCCAGCAGCTCGGGCAGGGTGGTAAGGGACATTCAGTACTTC,CASSSGRVVRDIQYF
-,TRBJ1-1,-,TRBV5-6,TGTGCCAGCAGCTATGGAGGGCCCACTGAAGCTTTCTTT,CASSYGGPTEAFF
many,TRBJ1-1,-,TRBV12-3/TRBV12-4,TGTGCCAGCAGTCTCACGGGTGCTCGGGCTGAAGCTTTCTTT,CASSLTGARAEAFF
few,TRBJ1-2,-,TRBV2,TGTGCCAGCAGTAAGGAACCCTATGGCTACACCTTC,CASSKEPYGYTF
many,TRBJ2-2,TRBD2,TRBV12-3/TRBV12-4,TGTGCCAGCAGTCCCCGGGGGGTAGCTGACACCGGGGAGCTGTTTTTT,CASSPRGVADTGELFF
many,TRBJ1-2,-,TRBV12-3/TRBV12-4,TGTGCCAGCAGCTCGGCCCGGGACTATGGCTACACCTTC,CASSSARDYGYTF
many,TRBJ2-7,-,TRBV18,TGTGCCAGCTCACCCCCAGGAAGCGGGTTCTCTCTCGAGCAGTACTTC,CASSPPGSGFSLEQYF
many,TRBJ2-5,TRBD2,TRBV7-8,TGTGCCAGCAGCAAAGCGGGGGGTCAAGAGACCCAGTACTTC,CASSKAGGQETQYF
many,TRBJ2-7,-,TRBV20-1,TGCAGTGCTAGAGATCGTCTAGGGGTGAAGCAGTACTTC,CSARDRLGVKQYF
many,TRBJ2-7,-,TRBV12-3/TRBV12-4,TGTGCCAGCAGTTTGACAGGCGATTACTACGAGCAGTACTTC,CASSLTGDYYEQYF
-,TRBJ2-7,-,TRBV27,TGTGCCAGCAGTTTGAAAGGGAAGGACTACGAGCAGTACTTC,CASSLKGKDYEQYF
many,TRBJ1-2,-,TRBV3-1,TGTGCCAGCAGCCAAACAGCGTCCTTAAAGACTAACTATGGCTACACCTTC,CASSQTASLKTNYGYTF
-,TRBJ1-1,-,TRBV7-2,TGTGCCAGCAGCTTATTGGGCGAGGGCACTGAAGCTTTCTTT,CASSLLGEGTEAFF
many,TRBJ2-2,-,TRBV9,TGTGCCAGCAGCGTAGACGGGAGAACCACCGGGGAGCTGTTTTTT,CASSVDGRTTGELFF
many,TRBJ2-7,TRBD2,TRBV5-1,TGCGCCAGCAGCCCGCGTCTAGCGGACTACTACGAGCAGTACTTC,CASSPRLADYYEQYF